The sequence of this TCR beta chain was determined in a study of T cells in Graves' hyperthyroidism and ophthalmopathy. Study details: At the time of initial diagnosis and before any treatment, peripheral blood was collected.

Authors of the study amplified TCR beta CDR3 regions from RNA transcripts. During a first-round RT-PCR of the TCR CDR3, the HTBI primer set was used. TCRdb re-derived calls from the multiplex PCR reads in MiXCR, one entry per CDR3 protein. The table includes about 560,000 distinct CDR3 sequences, around 15% detected once. This clonotype was seen more than once but under ten times. Germline V gives CDR1 ENHRY, CDR2 SYGVKD. V lost 3 bases, J lost 6 bases, and 5 bases lay in between. This CDR3 comprises 11 residues. The sequenced sample consisted of blood. This receptor was obtained from a woman aged 18-29 years with Graves' hyperthyroidism. The chain carries TRBV10-3 and TRBJ1-1; D gene uncertain. DNA for the CDR3: TGTGCCATCAGTGACGGCCCTGAAGCTTTCTTT. Its protein is CAISDGPEAFF.